One and the same sample provided the 20 T cell receptor beta chains below, sequenced in a study of cytomegalovirus exposure and HLA in healthy donors (TCRdb year 2017). Libraries were constructed by the immunoSEQ multiplex PCR assay. For the multiplex PCR, a mixture combining 60 forward primers for TCR Vbeta segments and 13 reverse primers for TCR Jbeta segments was used. Entries here come from immuneACCESS through TCRdb and include only in-frame sequences with V and J called. Some clones fail to appear in such tables; in the studies checked, an unresolved V gene covers under half of the shortfall, and the cause of the remainder is unknown. The data table for this sample lists around 31,000 clones. Jointly, the top ten make up approximately 0.69% of the sample. The specimen sequenced was PBMCs. These receptors were taken from a man in his thirties or forties in good health and CMV-seronegative.

The J gene is TRBJ2-1, the V gene TRBV5-1; 12 bases match TRBD2. Germline CDR1 and CDR2: SGHRS and YFSETQ. There are 15 residues in the CDR3. Germline trimming cut 7 bases from V and 6 bases from J; bases unmatched to any gene: 8. CDR3: CASRLAGEGGNEQFF. CDR3 coding DNA: TGCGCCAGCCGACTAGCGGGAGAGGGAGGCAATGAGCAGTTCTTC.

This chain links TRBV27 with TRBJ1-1; the D gene is possibly TRBD1 (5 bases). Germline CDR1 MNHEY, CDR2 SMNVEV (reference sequence). V dropped 5 bases and J dropped 1 base, with 8 bases sitting between them. There are 13 residues in the CDR3. CDR3 bases: TGTGCCAGCAGTATTAGGGGGAACACTGAAGCTTTCTTT. Amino acids: CASSIRGNTEAFF.

V gene TRBV18 combines with J gene TRBJ2-2, with 11 bases lining up with TRBD2. CDR3 length equals 14 residues. V was clipped by 6 bases and J by 9 bases; unmatched bases: 6. In germline, CDR1 is KGHSH, CDR2 LQKENI. The chain's CDR3 is CASSRTSGPRELFF. The CDR3 region has the DNA TGTGCCAGCTCCCGGACTAGCGGGCCTAGGGAGCTGTTTTTT.

The CDR3 here is CARPTGGNQPQHF. As DNA, the CDR3 is TGTGCCAGACCAACCGGGGGCAATCAGCCCCAGCATTTT. The rearrangement uses TRBV27 and TRBJ1-5; D unresolved. The CDR3 contains 13 residues. Trimming shortened V by 9 bases and J by 2 bases, and 11 bases separated the two germline ends. Germline assignment: CDR1 MNHEY and CDR2 SMNVEV (reference sequence).

The rearrangement links TRBV9 to TRBJ2-1; D perhaps matches TRBD2 (6 bases). Germline lookup yields CDR1 SGDLS and CDR2 YYNGEE. Trimming cost V 2 bases and J 2 bases, with 8 bases left between them. This CDR3 is built from 14 residues. The CDR3 here is CASSVGGPYNEQFF. The CDR3 DNA is TGTGCCAGCAGCGTGGGGGGTCCCTACAATGAGCAGTTCTTC.

The gene calls are TRBV6-1 and TRBJ2-1; TRBD1 agrees at 9 bases. Germline V gene sequence: CDR1 MNHNS, CDR2 SASEGT. The V and J ends lost 5 bases and 4 bases, in that order; junction bases with no gene match: 6. The CDR3 is 15 amino acids. DNA of the CDR3: TGTGCCAGCAGTTGGCCGGGACAGGGTTACAATGAGCAGTTCTTC. As protein: CASSWPGQGYNEQFF.

A word on this clone: The junction does not match germline at one end; this may be a read error. The V gene is TRBV6-5, the J gene TRBJ1-2, with 7 bases that match TRBD1. Germline V gene lookup returns CDR1 MNHEY and CDR2 SVGAGI. The CDR3 sequence is 15 residues long. CDR3 DNA: TGTGCCAGCAGTTACGCCGGGACAGCGCCGCGGGGCTACAACTTC. Its translation is CASSYAGTAPRGYNF.

The chain recombines TRBV5-8 with TRBJ2-3; D possibly corresponds to TRBD2 (6 bases). V was pared by 2 bases and J by 4 bases, with 8 bases between. The CDR3 is 13 residues long. CDR1 and CDR2 (germline): SGHTS, YDEGEE. The CDR3: CASSFRGSDTQYF. CDR3 bases: TGTGCCAGCAGCTTTCGGGGGTCAGATACGCAGTATTTT.

J is TRBJ2-5 and V is TRBV19, with D tentatively TRBD1 (6 bases). V lost 7 bases and J 2 bases, leaving 8 bases between the germline ends. CDR1 and CDR2 from the germline V gene are LNHDA and SQIVND (reference sequence). This CDR3 region has 12 residues. CDR3 coding DNA: TGTGCCAGTATGGACAGACAAGAGACCCAGTACTTC. This codes for CASMDRQETQYF.

The genes are TRBV28 and TRBJ1-2, with D perhaps TRBD1 (6 bases). Trimming removed 6 bases at V and 0 bases at J, with 14 bases between. The CDR3 spans 15 residues. Germline loops: CDR1 MDHEN, CDR2 SYDVKM. The CDR3 loop is CASSEQGSSNYGYTF. The DNA of the CDR3 is TGTGCCAGCAGCGAACAGGGCTCTTCTAACTATGGCTACACCTTC.

The chain is built from TRBV28 and TRBJ2-3; TRBD2 might be the D (6 bases). Deletions cut 6 bases from V and 10 bases from J, with 11 bases between. Germline-derived CDR1 and CDR2 are MDHEN and SYDVKM. This CDR3 comprises 11 residues. The CDR3 region is CASRDPGAQYF. The CDR3 DNA reads TGTGCCAGCAGGGACCCGGGAGCGCAGTATTTT.

This chain joins TRBV19 and TRBJ1-2; TRBD1 might be the D (6 bases). The CDR3 runs to 13 residues. Trimming removed 6 bases from V and 5 bases from J, with 13 bases in between. From germline, CDR1 is LNHDA and CDR2 SQIVND (reference sequence). CDR3: CASSRTDRYGYTF. The CDR3 nucleotides read TGTGCCAGTAGCCGGACAGACCGTTATGGCTACACCTTC.

V is TRBV18 and J is TRBJ1-1, with TRBD1 identical over 9 bases. Germline assignment: CDR1 KGHSH and CDR2 LQKENI. CDR3 length: 12 residues. The V segment lost 8 bases and the J segment 7 bases; nucleotides outside the gene matches: 5. The CDR3 loop is CASHGQGSEAFF. In DNA form, the CDR3 reads TGTGCCAGCCACGGACAGGGGAGTGAAGCTTTCTTT.

V is TRBV5-6 and J is TRBJ2-7; 12 positions agree with TRBD2. V shed 4 bases, J shed 3 bases, and the junction held 17 bases outside the gene matches. The CDR3 consists of 19 residues. Germline CDR1 is SGHDT and CDR2 is YYEEEE. CDR3 DNA sequence: TGTGCCAGCAGCCCGATGACTAGCGGGAGAATGGGTTTGATCTACGAGCAGTACTTC. Protein product: CASSPMTSGRMGLIYEQYF.

V is TRBV7-2 and J is TRBJ2-3; 10 bases are shared with TRBD2. Germline trimming cut 4 bases from V and 2 bases from J; bases unmatched to any gene: 6. The germline gives CDR1 SGHTA, CDR2 FQGNSA. The CDR3 extends over 16 amino acids. CDR3 loop: CASSSRTSGVTDTQYF. The CDR3 nucleotides read TGTGCCAGCAGCTCCAGGACTAGCGGCGTCACAGATACGCAGTATTTT.

The V and J genes are TRBV5-1 and TRBJ2-5; 8 bases align to TRBD1. The length of the CDR3 is 16 residues. Germline CDR1 reads SGHRS; CDR2 reads YFSETQ. J lost 5 bases, V lost 0 bases, and 9 bases had no gene match. In DNA, the CDR3 is TGCGCCAGCAGCTTGGCCGGACAGGGCGCGTTGGAGACCCAGTACTTC. Its translation is CASSLAGQGALETQYF.

V is TRBV19 and J is TRBJ1-2; no definite D call. V lost 4 bases to trimming and J lost 4 bases, with 16 bases between them. Germline-derived CDR1 and CDR2 are LNHDA and SQIVND (reference sequence). The CDR3 is made up of 15 amino acids. CDR3 nucleotides: TGTGCCAGTAGTAACCGGGAGCCCCGAGGCTATGGCTACACCTTC. Translation gives CASSNREPRGYGYTF. Full variable domain (outside the CDR3, taken from reference TRBV19 and TRBJ1-2): DGGITQSPKYLFRKEGQNVTLSCEQNLNHDAMYWYRQDPGQGLRLIYYSQIVNDFQKGDIAEGYSVSREKKESFPLTVTSAQKNPTAFYLCASSNREPRGYGYTFGSGTRLTVV.

This chain uses TRBV28 with TRBJ1-2; 9 bases agree with TRBD1. Germline V gives CDR1 MDHEN, CDR2 SYDVKM. The CDR3 runs 12 residues. Losses at the gene ends were 9 bases for V and 4 bases for J; bases not matched to a gene: 3. The CDR3, as DNA: TGTGCCAGTTCGGACAGGGGCTATGGCTACACCTTC. This sequence encodes CASSDRGYGYTF.

The rearrangement uses TRBV14 and TRBJ1-2, with 11 bases aligning to TRBD1. This CDR3 is 16 amino acids long. Germline CDR1 and CDR2: SGHDN and FVKESK. V lost 4 bases to trimming and J lost 3 bases; unmatched junction nucleotides: 7. CDR3 DNA: TGTGCCAGCAGCCGGGACAGGGGGACGATGGACTATGGCTACACCTTC. It encodes CASSRDRGTMDYGYTF.

The chain is built from TRBV7-2 and TRBJ2-7; TRBD1 matches at 8 bases. The CDR3 is 14 amino acids. Trimming removed 5 bases from V and 2 bases from J; junction bases left unmatched: 5. Germline assignment: CDR1 SGHTA and CDR2 FQGNSA. The CDR3 here is CASSPWTGTYEQYF. The CDR3 DNA reads TGTGCCAGCAGCCCCTGGACAGGGACCTACGAGCAGTACTTC.